This T cell receptor beta chain was obtained from a study of blood T cell repertoires in COVID-19. Study as a whole: Researchers got acute and convalescent COVID-19 samples from the United States, Italy and Spain.

The authors' processing: How many nucleated cells were present was estimated from reference gene primer amplification. Clones were read by immunoSEQ multiplex PCR, and TCRdb kept only the in-frame ones, dropping some. The DNA was the basis for D and trimming; V, J and clone size are from that table. The sample yields 100,000 or so clones, about 80% seen once. Trimming took off 0 bases at V and 0 bases at J, with 10 bases between the two ends. Germline V lookup: CDR1 SGDLS, CDR2 YYNGEE. The CDR3 consists of 15 residues. What was sequenced was peripheral blood. This receptor was taken from a woman in her 70s with acute or convalescent COVID-19. V is TRBV9 and J is TRBJ2-7, with D maybe TRBD2 (6 bases). The CDR3 is CASSVGTKNSYEQYF. The CDR3 region has the DNA TGTGCCAGCAGCGTAGGGACTAAAAACTCCTACGAGCAGTACTTC.